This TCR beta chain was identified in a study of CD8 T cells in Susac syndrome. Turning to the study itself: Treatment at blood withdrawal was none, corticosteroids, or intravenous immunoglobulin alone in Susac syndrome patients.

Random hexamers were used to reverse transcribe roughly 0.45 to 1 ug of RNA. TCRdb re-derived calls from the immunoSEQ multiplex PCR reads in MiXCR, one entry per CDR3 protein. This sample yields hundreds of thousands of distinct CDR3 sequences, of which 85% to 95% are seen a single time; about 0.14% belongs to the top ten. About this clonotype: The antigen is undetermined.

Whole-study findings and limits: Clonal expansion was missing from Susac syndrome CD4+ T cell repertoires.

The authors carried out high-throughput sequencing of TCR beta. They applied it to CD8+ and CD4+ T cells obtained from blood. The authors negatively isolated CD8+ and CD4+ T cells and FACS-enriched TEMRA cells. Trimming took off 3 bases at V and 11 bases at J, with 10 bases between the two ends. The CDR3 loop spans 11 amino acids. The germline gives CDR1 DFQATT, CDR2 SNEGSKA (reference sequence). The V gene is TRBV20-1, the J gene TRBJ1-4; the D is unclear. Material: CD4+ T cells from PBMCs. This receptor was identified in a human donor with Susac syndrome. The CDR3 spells CSASRAGKLFF. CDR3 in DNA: TGCAGTGCTAGTCGGGCCGGTAAACTGTTTTTT.